Following are 30 T cell receptor beta chains from one sample sequenced in a study of blood T cell repertoires in COVID-19. Assay: immunoSEQ multiplex PCR; the TCRdb copy retains only in-frame clones and omits some. The sample records approximately 81,000 clones, 82% being singletons. What was sequenced was peripheral blood. These TCRs come from a human donor in a cohort sampled during active COVID-19.

The chain couples TRBV15 to TRBJ1-2; D is perhaps TRBD1 (5 bases). Per the germline V gene, CDR1 is LNHNV and CDR2 is YYDKDF (reference sequence). Trimming shortened V by 0 bases and J by 8 bases, and 10 bases separated the two germline ends. This CDR3 comprises 13 residues. DNA for the CDR3: TGTGCCACCAGCAGAGATCGTAGGGGCGGCTACACCTTC. It codes for CATSRDRRGGYTF. Full variable domain (outside the CDR3, taken from reference TRBV15 and TRBJ1-2): DAMVIQNPRYQVTQFGKPVTLSCSQTLNHNVMYWYQQKSSQAPKLLFHYYDKDFNNEADTPDNFQSRRPNTSFCFLDIRSPGLGDTAMYLCATSRDRRGGYTFGSGTRLTVV.

The chain uses TRBV6-5 and TRBJ1-1; the D gene is possibly TRBD1 (6 bases). Germline V gene sequence: CDR1 MNHEY, CDR2 SVGAGI. V lost 5 bases to trimming and J lost 8 bases, with 12 bases between them. The CDR3 loop spans 12 amino acids. The CDR3 bases are TGTGCCAGCAGTCGGGAAACAGGGGAAGCTTTCTTT. Amino acids: CASSRETGEAFF.

This clone appeared a single time. The V and J genes are TRBV6-4 and TRBJ2-7; D may be TRBD2 (5 bases). Trimming shortened V by 3 bases and J by 7 bases, and 13 bases separated the two germline ends. CDR1 is MRHNA, CDR2 SNTAGT, per germline. The CDR3 sequence is 13 residues long. The CDR3 DNA follows: TGTGCCAGCAGTGAGAGGACCGCGGGTGAGCAGTACTTC. Its translation is CASSERTAGEQYF.

This chain connects TRBV28 to TRBJ1-6, with 8 bases fitting TRBD1. Losses at the gene ends were 10 bases for V and 7 bases for J; bases not matched to a gene: 12. CDR3 length equals 15 residues. CDR1 is MDHEN and CDR2 is SYDVKM in the germline V gene. The DNA of the CDR3 is TGTGCCACCATATGGAGAGGACAGGGAAATTCACCCCTCCACTTT. Encoded protein: CATIWRGQGNSPLHF.

The chain couples TRBV7-3 to TRBJ2-1; a possible D gene is TRBD2 (6 bases). The germline V and J ends were trimmed by 4 bases and 4 bases, with 11 bases remaining between them. CDR1 is SGHTA and CDR2 is FQGTGA in the germline V gene. The CDR3 sequence is 14 residues long. CDR3 DNA sequence: TGTGCCAGCAGCTCGGCGGGGAAGTACAATGAGCAGTTCTTC. This translates into CASSSAGKYNEQFF.

The chain combines TRBV19 with TRBJ1-2; D is possibly TRBD1 (5 bases). CDR1 is LNHDA, CDR2 SQIVND, per germline (reference sequence). V was cut by 5 bases and J by 7 bases, with 11 bases left in between. The CDR3 consists of 12 residues. The CDR3 DNA reads as TGTGCCAGTAGTGGCCCAGGGTTTGGCTACACCTTC. Translating it yields CASSGPGFGYTF.

The V call is TRBV3-1 (or the pseudogene TRBV3-2), the J call TRBJ1-4, with a weak D call TRBD1 (5 bases). Per germline, CDR1 LGHDT and CDR2 YNNKEL (reference sequence). The CDR3 loop spans 14 amino acids. Trimming shortened V by 2 bases and J by 8 bases, and 12 bases separated the two germline ends. The chain's CDR3 is CASSQSRAEEKLFF. CDR3 nucleotides: TGTGCCAGCAGCCAATCCAGGGCCGAGGAAAAACTGTTTTTT.

The V call is TRBV5-4, the J call TRBJ2-3; 9 bases are a match to TRBD1. The germline V gene encodes CDR1 SGHNT and CDR2 YYREEE (reference sequence). The V segment lost 3 bases and the J segment 3 bases; nucleotides outside the gene matches: 5. The CDR3 runs 15 residues. The CDR3, as DNA: TGTGCCAGCAGCTGGGTGACAGGGGGAACAGATACGCAGTATTTT. This sequence encodes CASSWVTGGTDTQYF. The full variable domain, in which reference TRBV5-4 and TRBJ2-3 provide the parts outside the CDR3, is ETGVTQSPTHLIKTRGQQVTLRCSSQSGHNTVSWYQQALGQGPQFIFQYYREEENGRGNFPPRFSGLQFPNYSSELNVNALELDDSALYLCASSWVTGGTDTQYFGPGTRLTVL.

The V gene is TRBV7-2, the J gene TRBJ1-5; possible D gene TRBD1, 5 bases. CDR3 length: 15 amino acids. Germline lookup yields CDR1 SGHTA and CDR2 FQGNSA. Trimming removed 5 bases at V and 1 base at J, with 12 bases between. The CDR3 protein is CASSRVPGSNQPQHF. The CDR3 DNA follows: TGTGCCAGCAGCCGGGTCCCAGGGAGCAATCAGCCCCAGCATTTT.

The gene calls are TRBV4-1 and TRBJ2-7, with D possibly matching TRBD2 (6 bases). The CDR3 runs to 15 residues. Germline V gene sequence: CDR1 MGHRA, CDR2 YSYEKL. V lost 5 bases, J lost 1 base, and 15 bases lay in between. CDR3 sequence reads: CASSKSQAGSYEQYF. Here the CDR3 DNA reads TGCGCCAGCAGCAAATCCCAAGCGGGTTCCTACGAGCAGTACTTC.

V usage is TRBV18 and J usage is TRBJ1-1; D is unclear. There are 14 residues in the CDR3. With 3 bases removed from V and 1 base from J, the gap between germline ends came to 9 bases. Germline V gene data show CDR1 as KGHSH and CDR2 as LQKENI. The CDR3 spells CASSPAARNTEAFF. CDR3 in DNA: TGTGCCAGCTCACCCGCGGCAAGGAACACTGAAGCTTTCTTT.

V gene TRBV29-1 combines with J gene TRBJ1-5, with 7 bases that match TRBD1. This CDR3 is built from 13 residues. V lost 5 bases, J lost 4 bases, and 5 bases stayed unmatched. In germline, CDR1 is SQVTM, CDR2 ANQGSEA. DNA of the CDR3: TGCAGCGTTATGACAGGGTCGAATCAGCCCCAGCATTTT. The encoded protein is CSVMTGSNQPQHF.

This CDR3 reads CATDRGAYEQYF. The CDR3, as DNA: TGTGCCACGGACAGGGGAGCCTACGAGCAGTACTTC. The chain carries TRBV19 and TRBJ2-7, with 9 bases that match TRBD1. This CDR3 spans 12 amino acids. Germline CDR1 is LNHDA and CDR2 is SQIVND (reference sequence). V shed 10 bases and J 2 bases; nucleotides not matched to a gene: 3.

J is TRBJ2-5 and V is TRBV2; D call uncertain. Trimming cost V 7 bases and J 5 bases, with 8 bases left between them. The CDR3 has 11 residues. Germline loops: CDR1 SNHLY, CDR2 FYNNEI. This CDR3 reads CASNPRETQYF. The CDR3 region has the DNA TGTGCCAGCAACCCCCGGGAGACCCAGTACTTC. Full variable domain (rest looked up from reference TRBV2 and TRBJ2-5): EPEVTQTPSHQVTQMGQEVILRCVPISNHLYFYWYRQILGQKVEFLVSFYNNEISEKSEIFDDQFSVERPDGSNFTLKIRSTKLEDSAMYFCASNPRETQYFGPGTRLLVL.

V is TRBV5-1 and J is TRBJ2-3; TRBD2 matches 7 bases. The CDR3 contains 16 residues. From germline, CDR1 is SGHRS and CDR2 YFSETQ. J was trimmed by 3 bases and V by 4 bases; bases with no gene match: 11. In DNA form, the CDR3 reads TGCGCCAGCAGCCCACCTTCGCGGGGAGGGACAGATACGCAGTATTTT. This sequence encodes CASSPPSRGGTDTQYF.

The chain has TRBV27 and TRBJ2-4; 11 bases align to TRBD2. Looked up from germline, CDR1 is MNHEY and CDR2 is SMNVEV (reference sequence). This CDR3 is built from 17 residues. V lost 2 bases and J lost 1; bases outside the gene matches: 4. CDR3 coding DNA: TGTGCCAGCAGTTTACTAGCGGGGGGCGGGGCCAAAAACATTCAGTACTTC. This codes for CASSLLAGGGAKNIQYF.

CDR3 amino acids: CASSPGTRDSNQPQHF. The CDR3 DNA reads as TGCGCCAGCAGCCCTGGGACAAGGGATAGCAATCAGCCCCAGCATTTT. V gene TRBV5-1 combines with J gene TRBJ1-5, with TRBD1 as a possible D gene (6 bases). The germline V gene has CDR1 SGHRS and CDR2 YFSETQ. Trimming left V 4 bases short and J 0 bases short, with 14 bases between. The CDR3 spans 16 residues.

V is TRBV5-1 and J is TRBJ1-6, with D hard to call. Germline values: CDR1 SGHRS, CDR2 YFSETQ. The CDR3 spans 16 residues. V was shortened by 1 base and J by 9 bases, with 17 bases between the two germline ends. The CDR3 loop reads CASSLRGQSAGSPLHF. CDR3 DNA: TGCGCCAGCAGCTTGAGAGGGCAATCAGCGGGTTCACCCCTCCACTTT.

This clone was counted a single time. J is TRBJ1-1 and V is TRBV2, with a possible D match to TRBD1 (6 bases). Trimming took off 0 bases at V and 4 bases at J, with 12 bases between the two ends. This CDR3 has 15 amino acids. CDR1 SNHLY and CDR2 FYNNEI come from the germline V gene. The DNA of the CDR3 is TGTGCCAGCAGTGAAGCCGGCAGGGGTATCACTGAAGCTTTCTTT. Its protein product is CASSEAGRGITEAFF.

This chain joins TRBV13 and TRBJ2-7; D is ambiguous. The ends were cut back, 7 bases at V and 3 bases at J, with 13 bases in the middle. Germline-derived CDR1 and CDR2 are PRHDT and FYEKMQ (reference sequence). The CDR3 consists of 13 residues. The CDR3 DNA follows: TGTGCCAGCACAGCAGGCATTGTCTACGAGCAGTACTTC. It translates to CASTAGIVYEQYF.

This sequence joins TRBV2 and TRBJ1-2; 10 bases line up with TRBD1. The ends lost 4 bases at V and 4 bases at J; junction bases unmatched: 6. This CDR3 has 15 amino acids. Germline V gene data show CDR1 as SNHLY and CDR2 as FYNNEI. The CDR3 sequence is CASSAGQGDFYGYTF. CDR3 coding DNA: TGTGCCAGCAGTGCCGGACAGGGGGATTTCTATGGCTACACCTTC.

In its sample, this clone was seen once. V and J are TRBV19 and TRBJ1-3, with D hard to call. Trimming took 6 bases from V and 0 from J, leaving 3 bases between them. The length of the CDR3 is 12 residues. The germline CDR1 and CDR2 sequences are LNHDA and SQIVND (reference sequence). CDR3 DNA sequence: TGTGCCAGTAGGAGCTCTGGAAACACCATATATTTT. Translating gives CASRSSGNTIYF. The full variable domain, with the rest looked up from reference TRBV19 and TRBJ1-3, is DGGITQSPKYLFRKEGQNVTLSCEQNLNHDAMYWYRQDPGQGLRLIYYSQIVNDFQKGDIAEGYSVSREKKESFPLTVTSAQKNPTAFYLCASRSSGNTIYFGEGSWLTVV.

This clone was counted between two and nine times. The chain links TRBV5-1 to TRBJ1-4, with a possible D match to TRBD1 (5 bases). The germline gives CDR1 SGHRS, CDR2 YFSETQ. V lost 1 base to trimming and J lost 8 bases, with 15 bases between them. The CDR3 spans 15 residues. The CDR3 coding sequence is TGCGCCAGCAGCTTGTCTGGGGGGTTGTGGGAAAAACTGTTTTTT. Translating gives CASSLSGGLWEKLFF.

This CDR3 reads CASGLTRGEQFF. The CDR3 DNA is TGTGCCAGCGGGCTTACACGGGGTGAGCAGTTCTTC. J is TRBJ2-1 and V is TRBV6-5; maybe TRBD2 (5 bases). CDR1 is MNHEY, CDR2 SVGAGI, per germline. The CDR3 extends over 12 amino acids. V was pared by 8 bases and J by 9 bases, with 14 bases between.

Here the CDR3 DNA reads TGTGCCAGTAGTTGGACAGGACATAGCAATCAGCCCCAGCATTTT. Encoded protein: CASSWTGHSNQPQHF. V is TRBV19 and J is TRBJ1-5, with TRBD1 matching 7 bases. The germline V gene encodes CDR1 LNHDA and CDR2 SQIVND (reference sequence). CDR3 length: 15 residues. J gave up 0 bases and V 5 bases, and 4 bases lay outside the gene matches.

The CDR3, as DNA: TGCGCCAGCAGCTCCCACGCGACAGGTTCCTACGAGCAGTACTTC. Its protein is CASSSHATGSYEQYF. The chain uses TRBV5-1 and TRBJ2-7; D may be TRBD1 (6 bases). CDR3 length equals 15 residues. Trimming cost V 3 bases and J 1 base, with 14 bases left between them. Germline V gene data show CDR1 as SGHRS and CDR2 as YFSETQ.

The V call is TRBV7-8, the J call TRBJ1-2, with a tentative D call TRBD1 (5 bases). V shed 5 bases and J shed 5 bases, with 18 bases lying between them. Per the germline V gene, CDR1 is SGHVS and CDR2 is FQNEAQ. The CDR3 loop spans 15 amino acids. The CDR3 sequence is CASSRDGTPMYGYTF. The DNA for the CDR3 is TGTGCCAGCAGCCGAGACGGGACTCCGATGTATGGCTACACCTTC. The variable domain in full, with the rest retrieved from reference TRBV7-8 and TRBJ1-2, is GAGVSQSPRYKVAKRGQDVALRCDPISGHVSLFWYQQALGQGPEFLTYFQNEAQLDKSGLPSDRFFAERPEGSVSTLKIQRTQQEDSAVYLCASSRDGTPMYGYTFGSGTRLTVV.

The rearrangement links TRBV2 to TRBJ1-6, with D unclear. Germline V gene data show CDR1 as SNHLY and CDR2 as FYNNEI. Trimming removed 4 bases at V and 0 bases at J, with 10 bases between. The CDR3 runs to 16 residues. DNA of the CDR3: TGTGCCAGCAGTGTCGGGAGGAGCTCCTATAATTCACCCCTCCACTTT. It translates to CASSVGRSSYNSPLHF.

The chain is built from TRBV7-2 and TRBJ1-1; 10 positions match TRBD1. The length of the CDR3 is 14 residues. V dropped 4 bases and J dropped 5; count of bases not matched to a gene: 4. Germline V gene data show CDR1 as SGHTA and CDR2 as FQGNSA. In nucleotides, the CDR3 is TGTGCCAGCAGCTACCCGGGACAGGGGACTGAAGCTTTCTTT. Translated, it gives CASSYPGQGTEAFF.

This rearrangement joins TRBV7-2 to TRBJ1-5; D remains ambiguous. Germline-derived CDR1 and CDR2 are SGHTA and FQGNSA. The CDR3 contains 15 residues. V was cut by 3 bases and J by 0 bases, with 9 bases left in between. CDR3 residues: CASSLFISSNQPQHF. In DNA, the CDR3 is TGTGCCAGCAGCTTGTTCATTTCTAGCAATCAGCCCCAGCATTTT.